This T cell receptor (beta chain) was recovered during a study of cytomegalovirus exposure and HLA in healthy donors. Study context: Ancestry clustering placed more than 80% of about 400 genotyped donors in the Caucasian-associated cluster.

V lost 4 bases to trimming and J lost 5 bases, with 13 bases between them. CDR1 and CDR2 from the germline V gene are SGHAT and FQNNGV. This CDR3 is 14 amino acids long. Turning to this clone: Its antigen remains unidentified.

PCR used 60 Vbeta primers and 13 Jbeta primers. Assay used: immunoSEQ multiplex PCR; TCRdb lists only in-frame clones, some missing. The sample includes about 120,000 clones. Overall study findings and caveats: A list of 150 to 200 TCR beta chains associated with cytomegalovirus was given. Sequencing likely produced, as an artifact, a cluster of highly shared sequence variants. A few CMV-associated chains were confirmed in vitro to be specific for CMV antigens.

This clonotype originated in a man aged 18 to 30 in good health and CMV-seronegative. The chain combines TRBV11-2 with TRBJ2-3; D is unresolved. Specimen: PBMCs. DNA for the CDR3: TGTGCCAGCAGCTCCGCGGCAAGTAAAGATACGCAGTATTTT. Protein sequence: CASSSAASKDTQYF.